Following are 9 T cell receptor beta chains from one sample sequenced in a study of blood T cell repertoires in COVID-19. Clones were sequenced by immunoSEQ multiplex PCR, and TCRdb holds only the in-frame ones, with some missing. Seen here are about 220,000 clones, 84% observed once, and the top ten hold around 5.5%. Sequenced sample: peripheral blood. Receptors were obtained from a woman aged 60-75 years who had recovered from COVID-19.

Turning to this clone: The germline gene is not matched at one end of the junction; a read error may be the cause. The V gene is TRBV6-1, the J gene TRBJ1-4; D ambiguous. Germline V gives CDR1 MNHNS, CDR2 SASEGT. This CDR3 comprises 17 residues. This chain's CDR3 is CASTERVTAGIGEKLFF. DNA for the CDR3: TGTGCCAGCACTGAACGGGTAACGGCCGGAATAGGTGAAAAACTGTTTTTT.

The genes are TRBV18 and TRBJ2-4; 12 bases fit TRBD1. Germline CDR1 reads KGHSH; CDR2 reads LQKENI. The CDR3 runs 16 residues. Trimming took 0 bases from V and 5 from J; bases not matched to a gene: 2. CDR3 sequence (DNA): TGTGCCAGCTCACCACCGGGACAGGGGGCGCAAAACATTCAGTACTTC. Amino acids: CASSPPGQGAQNIQYF.

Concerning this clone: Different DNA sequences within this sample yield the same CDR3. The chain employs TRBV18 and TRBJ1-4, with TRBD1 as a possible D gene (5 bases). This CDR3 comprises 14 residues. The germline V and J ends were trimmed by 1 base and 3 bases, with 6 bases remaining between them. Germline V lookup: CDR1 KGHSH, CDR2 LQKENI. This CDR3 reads CASSPQGSNEKLFF. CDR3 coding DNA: TGTGCCAGCTCACCACAGGGGTCTAATGAAAAACTGTTTTTT.

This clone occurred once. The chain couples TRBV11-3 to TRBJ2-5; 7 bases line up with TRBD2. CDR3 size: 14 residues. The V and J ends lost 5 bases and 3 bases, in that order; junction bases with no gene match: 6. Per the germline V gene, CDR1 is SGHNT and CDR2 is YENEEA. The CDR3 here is CASSLGGSEETQYF. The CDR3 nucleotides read TGTGCCAGCAGCCTCGGGGGGTCCGAAGAGACCCAGTACTTC.

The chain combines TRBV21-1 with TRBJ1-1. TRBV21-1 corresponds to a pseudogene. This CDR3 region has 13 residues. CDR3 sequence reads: CASSRGTGTEAFF. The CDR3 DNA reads TGTGCCAGCAGCCGCGGAACGGGCACTGAAGCTTTCTTT.

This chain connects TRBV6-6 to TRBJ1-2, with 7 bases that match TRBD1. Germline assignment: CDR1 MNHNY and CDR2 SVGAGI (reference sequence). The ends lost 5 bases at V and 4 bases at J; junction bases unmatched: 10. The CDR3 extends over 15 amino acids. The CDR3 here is CASSPQGPVGYGYTF. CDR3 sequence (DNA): TGTGCCAGCAGTCCACAGGGGCCGGTGGGCTATGGCTACACCTTC.

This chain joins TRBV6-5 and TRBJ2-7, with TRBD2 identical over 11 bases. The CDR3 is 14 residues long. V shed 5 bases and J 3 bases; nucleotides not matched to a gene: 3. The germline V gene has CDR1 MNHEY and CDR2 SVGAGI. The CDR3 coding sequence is TGTGCCAGCAGTCCTCTAGCGGGGGGCTACGAGCAGTACTTC. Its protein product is CASSPLAGGYEQYF.

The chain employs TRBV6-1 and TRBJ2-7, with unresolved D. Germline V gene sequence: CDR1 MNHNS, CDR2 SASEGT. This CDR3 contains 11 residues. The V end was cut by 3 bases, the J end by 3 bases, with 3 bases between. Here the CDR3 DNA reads TGTGCCAGCAGTGACCTCTACGAGCAGTACTTC. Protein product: CASSDLYEQYF.

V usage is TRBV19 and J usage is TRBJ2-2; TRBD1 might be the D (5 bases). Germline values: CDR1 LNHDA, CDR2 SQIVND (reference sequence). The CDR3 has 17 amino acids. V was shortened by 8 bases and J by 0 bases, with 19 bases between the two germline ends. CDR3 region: CASRSFAGAANTGELFF. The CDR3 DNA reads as TGTGCCAGTCGGTCCTTCGCTGGGGCAGCGAACACCGGGGAGCTGTTTTTT.